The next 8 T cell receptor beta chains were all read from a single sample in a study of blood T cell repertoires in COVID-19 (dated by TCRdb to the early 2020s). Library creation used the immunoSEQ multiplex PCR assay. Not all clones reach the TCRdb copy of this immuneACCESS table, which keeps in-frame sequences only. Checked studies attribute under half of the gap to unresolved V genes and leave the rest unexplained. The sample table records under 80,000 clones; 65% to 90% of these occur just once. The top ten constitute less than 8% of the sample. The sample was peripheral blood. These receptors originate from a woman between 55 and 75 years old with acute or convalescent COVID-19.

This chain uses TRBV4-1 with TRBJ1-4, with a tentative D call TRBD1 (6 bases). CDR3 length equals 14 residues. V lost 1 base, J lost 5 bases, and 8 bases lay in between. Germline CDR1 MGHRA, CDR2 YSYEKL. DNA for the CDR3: TGCGCCAGCAGCCAAGCGGACAGAAATGAAAAACTGTTTTTT. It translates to CASSQADRNEKLFF.

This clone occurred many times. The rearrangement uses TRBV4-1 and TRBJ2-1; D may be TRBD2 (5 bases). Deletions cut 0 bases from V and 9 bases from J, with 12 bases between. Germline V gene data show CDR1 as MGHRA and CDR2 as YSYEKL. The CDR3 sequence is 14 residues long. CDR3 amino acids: CASSQDRGLSEQFF. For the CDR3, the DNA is TGCGCCAGCAGCCAAGATCGCGGGTTGAGTGAGCAGTTCTTC.

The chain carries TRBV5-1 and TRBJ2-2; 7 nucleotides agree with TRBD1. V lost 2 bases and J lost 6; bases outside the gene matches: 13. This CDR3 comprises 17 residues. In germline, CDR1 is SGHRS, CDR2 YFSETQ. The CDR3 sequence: CASSFTRPGQGAGELFF. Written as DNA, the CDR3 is TGCGCCAGCAGCTTCACTCGGCCCGGGCAGGGGGCCGGGGAGCTGTTTTTT.

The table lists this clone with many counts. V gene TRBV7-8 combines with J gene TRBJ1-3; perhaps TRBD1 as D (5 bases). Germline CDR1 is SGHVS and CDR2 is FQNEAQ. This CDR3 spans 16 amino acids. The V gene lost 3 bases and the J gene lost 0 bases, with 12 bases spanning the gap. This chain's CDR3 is CASSLGLLSSGNTIYF. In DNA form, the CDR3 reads TGTGCCAGCAGCTTGGGACTCCTGAGCTCTGGAAACACCATATATTTT.

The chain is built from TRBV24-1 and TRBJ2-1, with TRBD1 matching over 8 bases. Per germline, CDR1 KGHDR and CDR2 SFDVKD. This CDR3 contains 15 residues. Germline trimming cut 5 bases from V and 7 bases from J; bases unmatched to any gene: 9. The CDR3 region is CATSGGRGRFNEQFF. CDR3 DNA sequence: TGTGCCACCAGTGGCGGCAGGGGGCGCTTTAATGAGCAGTTCTTC.

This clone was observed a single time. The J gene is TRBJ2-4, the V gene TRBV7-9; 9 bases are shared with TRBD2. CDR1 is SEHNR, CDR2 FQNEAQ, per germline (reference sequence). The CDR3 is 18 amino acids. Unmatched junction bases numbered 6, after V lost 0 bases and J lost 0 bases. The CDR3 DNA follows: TGTGCCAGCAGCTTAGCGCAGGCGGGGGGGATAGCCAAAAACATTCAGTACTTC. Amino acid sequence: CASSLAQAGGIAKNIQYF.

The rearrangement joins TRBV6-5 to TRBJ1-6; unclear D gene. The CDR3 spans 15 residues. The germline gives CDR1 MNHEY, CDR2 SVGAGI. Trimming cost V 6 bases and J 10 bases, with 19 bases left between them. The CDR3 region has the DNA TGTGCCAGCAGGCAAGATACTGAAGGCGGGTCACCCCTCCACTTT. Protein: CASRQDTEGGSPLHF.

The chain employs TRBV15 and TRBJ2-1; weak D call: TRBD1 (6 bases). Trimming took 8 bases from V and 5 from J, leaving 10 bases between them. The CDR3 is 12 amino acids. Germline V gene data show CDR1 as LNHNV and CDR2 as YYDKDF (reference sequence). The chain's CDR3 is CATYNRDNEQFF. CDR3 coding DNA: TGTGCCACCTACAACAGGGACAATGAGCAGTTCTTC. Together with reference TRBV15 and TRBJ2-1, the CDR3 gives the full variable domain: DAMVIQNPRYQVTQFGKPVTLSCSQTLNHNVMYWYQQKSSQAPKLLFHYYDKDFNNEADTPDNFQSRRPNTSFCFLDIRSPGLGDTAMYLCATYNRDNEQFFGPGTRLTVL.